The 10 T cell receptor beta chains below come from one sample, sequenced in a study of control samples from healthy donors and cancer patients. Generated by immunoSEQ multiplex PCR, the TCRdb table keeps only in-frame clones and is missing some. The repertoire has 90,000 or so clones, around nine tenths of them found once; the top ten carry over 8.5%. The specimen sequenced was PBMCs. The receptors were sampled from a woman aged 45-59 years with colorectal cancer.

A note on this clone: This same CDR3 is encoded by further DNA sequences in the sample. The V and J genes are TRBV19 and TRBJ2-6; no definite D call. Between the trimmed V and J ends, which lost 6 bases and 4 bases, there was a span of 4 bases. Per the germline V gene, CDR1 is LNHDA and CDR2 is SQIVND (reference sequence). The CDR3 sequence is 12 residues long. The CDR3 here is CASSRGANVLTF. The CDR3 DNA reads TGTGCCAGTAGCCGGGGGGCCAACGTCCTGACTTTC.

V is TRBV5-8 and J is TRBJ2-2; 8 bases match TRBD1. Germline V lookup: CDR1 SGHTS, CDR2 YDEGEE. CDR3 length: 16 residues. V lost 0 bases to trimming and J lost 4 bases; unmatched junction nucleotides: 5. In nucleotides, the CDR3 is TGTGCCAGCAGCTTGGCCGGGGACAGGCCCACCGGGGAGCTGTTTTTT. Translation gives CASSLAGDRPTGELFF.

The chain combines TRBV5-1 with TRBJ1-3; D ambiguous. The germline V and J ends were trimmed by 7 bases and 2 bases, with 10 bases remaining between them. The CDR3 spans 13 residues. The germline gives CDR1 SGHRS, CDR2 YFSETQ. Here the CDR3 reads CASGQVPGNTIYF. DNA for the CDR3: TGCGCCAGCGGCCAGGTTCCTGGAAACACCATATATTTT. The whole variable domain, remainder taken from reference TRBV5-1 and TRBJ1-3, is KAGVTQTPRYLIKTRGQQVTLSCSPISGHRSVSWYQQTPGQGLQFLFEYFSETQRNKGNFPGRFSGRQFSNSRSEMNVSTLELGDSALYLCASGQVPGNTIYFGEGSWLTVV.

This rearrangement joins TRBV7-2 to TRBJ2-1, with D tentatively TRBD2 (5 bases). V was pared by 3 bases and J by 2 bases, with 11 bases between. Germline V CDR1 and CDR2: SGHTA, FQGNSA. CDR3 length: 15 residues. CDR3 loop: CASSFPGVTYNEQFF. The CDR3 bases are TGTGCCAGCAGCTTTCCCGGGGTCACCTACAATGAGCAGTTCTTC. The whole variable domain, remainder taken from reference TRBV7-2 and TRBJ2-1, is GAGVSQSPSNKVTEKGKDVELRCDPISGHTALYWYRQSLGQGLEFLIYFQGNSAPDKSGLPSDRFSAERTGGSVSTLTIQRTQQEDSAVYLCASSFPGVTYNEQFFGPGTRLTVL.

V usage is TRBV28 and J usage is TRBJ2-5; 10 bases match TRBD2. This CDR3 is 18 amino acids long. The germline V gene encodes CDR1 MDHEN and CDR2 SYDVKM. Trimming took 4 bases from V and 5 from J; bases not matched to a gene: 16. CDR3: CASSSRLKAGGPWETQYF. Written as DNA, the CDR3 is TGTGCCAGCAGTTCAAGGTTAAAAGCGGGGGGGCCCTGGGAGACCCAGTACTTC.

The chain joins TRBV5-1 to TRBJ1-3; D is unresolved. This CDR3 spans 15 amino acids. Deletions cut 5 bases from V and 0 bases from J, with 12 bases between. Per germline, CDR1 SGHRS and CDR2 YFSETQ. The CDR3 here is CASRPLTSSGNTIYF. The CDR3 DNA is TGCGCCAGCAGACCATTAACGAGCTCTGGAAACACCATATATTTT.

The rearrangement uses TRBV4-3 and TRBJ1-4; 11 bases are shared with TRBD1. V lost 0 bases to trimming and J lost 0 bases; unmatched junction nucleotides: 9. CDR1 is LGHNA, CDR2 YSLEER, per germline. The CDR3 covers 20 residues. CDR3 amino acids: CASSQDQGTGGFATNEKLFF. CDR3 DNA sequence: TGCGCCAGCAGCCAAGACCAAGGGACAGGGGGTTTTGCAACTAATGAAAAACTGTTTTTT.

V usage is TRBV9 and J usage is TRBJ2-5, with D unclear. The CDR3 totals 15 residues. V was clipped by 3 bases and J by 3 bases, with 15 bases between them. Looked up from germline, CDR1 is SGDLS and CDR2 is YYNGEE. The CDR3 is CASSESVRQEETQYF. CDR3 bases: TGTGCCAGCAGCGAGAGTGTTCGGCAGGAAGAGACCCAGTACTTC.

The chain carries TRBV10-1 and TRBJ1-1; 8 nucleotides align to TRBD1. This CDR3 spans 14 amino acids. J gave up 6 bases and V 7 bases, and 10 bases lay outside the gene matches. CDR1 and CDR2 from the germline V gene are WNHNN and SYGVQD (reference sequence). DNA for the CDR3: TGCGCCAGCAACCCCGGACAGGGTCTCGCTGAAGCTTTCTTT. Protein product: CASNPGQGLAEAFF.

The chain joins TRBV4-2 to TRBJ2-1, with TRBD2 identical over 7 bases. The CDR3 runs to 14 residues. Germline V lookup: CDR1 LGHNA, CDR2 YNFKEQ. V dropped 1 base and J dropped 8; count of bases not matched to a gene: 5. This chain's CDR3 is CASSQGWGGDEQFF. Here the CDR3 DNA reads TGTGCCAGCAGCCAAGGGTGGGGGGGAGATGAGCAGTTCTTC.